This T cell receptor beta chain was retrieved from a study of shared clonotypes between healthy human individuals (TCRdb year 2020). Describing the broader study: The cohort comprised a couple of women and a few men aged 18 to 49 years. For each donor, CD4 naive and CD4 memory were each given three plates, CD8 naive was given two plates, and CD8 memory was given one plate. Blood TCR repertoires of five healthy adults were deeply sequenced to estimate repertoire size and the extent of clonotype sharing between individuals. Libraries were prepared and TCR repertoires were sequenced by different laboratories using diverse techniques, in order to increase sequencing depth and limit assay-specific biases. Each donor's leukapheresis produced roughly between roughly 0.85 and 9.5 billion PBMCs. Points the paper makes about the study in general: When a handful of donors were compared, the shared fraction of clonotypes was roughly 4.8% for naive CD4, around 3.6% for naive CD8, roughly 2.3% for memory CD4, and 0.3% to 0.5% for memory CD8. Because the study included only a small number of donors, the genetic and exposure-history diversity represented was limited. Incomplete sequencing was indicated by rarefaction of sorted-subset datasets, despite the large sequencing depth. Compared with non-shared clonotypes, the clonotypes found in all four sorted-subset donors had higher generation probabilities. Pairwise subsampling led to the expectation that sequencing depth would affect the degree of clonotype sharing among donors. Sampling was restricted to blood, and TCR repertoires in tissues likely differ from the TCR repertoires found in blood. Larger estimated clonotype richness was generally found for naive subsets than for memory subsets.

Concerning this clone: Its antigen specificity is not known. No per-base quality is available; no much larger clone lies one base away.

TCR CDR3 regions were amplified from genomic DNA by multiplex PCR using the deep immunoSEQ assay. Genomic DNA extracted from each cell subset was distributed evenly over all wells of several immunoSEQ 96-well plates, and each plate served as one replicate. For sorted subsets, around 200 ng genomic DNA, equal to some 30,000 T cell genomes, was loaded into each replicate PCR. The purified libraries were quantified using a Qubit 3.0 fluorometer, sized with a Bioanalyzer 2100, and then quantified again using the KAPA Library Quantification kit. A separate single-read 150-cycle Illumina NextSeq 550 flow cell was used to sequence each immunoSEQ 96-well plate. For the original study's pipeline: Because only junctional sequences without quality scores were contained in the immunoSEQ output, filtering matching that applied to full-length reads could not be performed. To assign V/J genes and CDR3, sequences were annotated using PyIR, a Python wrapper for IgBLAST v1.9, with IMGT germline references. Reads were removed for weak V/J assignments (E-value above 1e-6), missing CDR3, stop codons, out-of-frame junctions, or ambiguous translated residues. V3J clonotypes were defined by identical inferred V gene, J gene, and CDR3 amino acid sequence. Percentage overlap between repertoires was calculated by dividing the number of shared unique clonotypes by the size of the smaller repertoire. Richness of each repertoire was evaluated using RTK rarefaction, the Chao1 estimator, and Recon v2.1 estimates of unobserved clonotypes. Generation probabilities were computed with OLGA for all TCRbeta clonotypes obtained by the gDNA method from four donors. What TCRdb holds here is the immuneACCESS table cut down to in-frame rearrangements. Part of the clones is not present; checked against another copy, under half of the missing clones reflect an unresolved V gene, and the others are unexplained. V, J and clone size are taken as reported in that table, and D and trimming were inferred from the DNA itself. The sample table lists about 510,000 clones, about 96% of them with a count of one. Together, the top ten hold roughly 0.06% of the sample.

CDR1 is given as MNHNS and CDR2 as SASEGT, both from the germline V gene. The CDR3 goes from the cysteine to the phenylalanine over 14 residues. The kept DNA is CDR3 alone, 42 bases in frame from the first base. From V the trimming removes 8 bases and from J it removes 4 bases, while the gene matches leave 6 bases of the junction unaccounted for. Donors were healthy HIV-negative adults with no recently reported acute infections or vaccinations. Every donor was a Caucasian adult residing in Nashville, Tennessee, USA. CD4+ T cells were enriched by magnetic negative selection; naive cells were then positively selected on CD45RA, and the negative fraction formed the memory subset. Blood was obtained by leukapheresis, after which PBMCs were separated by Ficoll-Histopaque density gradient centrifugation and cryopreserved in liquid nitrogen vapor phase. Analytical flow cytometry was used to check the purity and quantity of each magnetically sorted T cell population. Genomic DNA was isolated from each sorted fraction and quantified by UV absorbance on a Nanodrop 2000c.

Sequencing was performed on naive CD4+ T cells sorted from blood. Read against the paper, the sample's cell subset or site label means: CD45RA+ positively selected. This receptor was identified in a woman in her 30s in good health. This chain is built from TRBV6-1 and TRBJ2-7, with 12 junctional bases fitting TRBD2. The DNA sequence is as follows: TGTGCCAGCCATCGACTAGCGGGAGCTTACGAGCAGTACTTC. Translated, it reads CASHRLAGAYEQYF.